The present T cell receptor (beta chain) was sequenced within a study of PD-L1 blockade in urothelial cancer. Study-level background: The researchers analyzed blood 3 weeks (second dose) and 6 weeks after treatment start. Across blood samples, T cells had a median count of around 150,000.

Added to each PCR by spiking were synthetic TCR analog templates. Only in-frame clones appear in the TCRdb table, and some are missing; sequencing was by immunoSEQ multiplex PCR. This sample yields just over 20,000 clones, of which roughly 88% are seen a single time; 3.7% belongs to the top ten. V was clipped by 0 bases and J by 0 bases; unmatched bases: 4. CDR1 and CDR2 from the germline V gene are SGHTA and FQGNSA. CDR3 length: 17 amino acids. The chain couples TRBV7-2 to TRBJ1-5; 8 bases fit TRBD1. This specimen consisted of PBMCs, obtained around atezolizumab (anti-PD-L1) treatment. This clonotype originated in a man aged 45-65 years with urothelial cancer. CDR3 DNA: TGTGCCAGCAGCTTAGCCGGGACAGGCTATAGCAATCAGCCCCAGCATTTT. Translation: CASSLAGTGYSNQPQHF.